This TCR beta chain derives from a study of T cell clonotyping in hematopoietic cell transplantation (dated by TCRdb to the early 2020s). At the level of the whole study: A total of 130 to 150 blood samples were collected in the study from roughly 33 consecutive transplant recipients and their related donors. Patients were recruited between 2015 and early 2017 and followed until late 2020 or death.

The time point label for this specimen denotes: 30 days after allo-HCT. Blood from recipients was drawn roughly 28 days before transplant, then again at days 30, 100 and 180 after transplant. Using Nuclei Lysis Solution, genomic DNA was extracted from unfractionated peripheral blood mononuclear cells that were either fresh or cryopreserved. The CDR3 sequence holds 14 residues, the cysteine and phenylalanine included. Solely the CDR3 DNA is kept, with 42 bases framed from the first base. The trim is 1 base for V and 5 bases for J, with a gap of 8 bases between the germline ends. What the work shows at the level of the full study, not this receptor alone: The sample size was limited and the cells went unsorted, which meant the CD4 and CD8 repertoire contributions could not be told apart. Recipient TCR diversity fell after transplant, with pathologically expanded clonotypes rising progressively from day 30 to day 180. Donor and pretransplant recipient Inverse Simpson Index values predicted broader posttransplant TCR repertoire diversity. Recipient repertoires showed only a small fraction of overlap with donor repertoires, and over 95% appeared de novo at the given depth.

The immunoSEQ assay, a bias-controlled multiplex PCR using V- and J-specific primers, was used to amplify TCR beta CDR3 regions from genomic DNA. A proprietary barcode and Illumina adapter sequences were added to the CDR3 amplicons in a second PCR step. An Illumina MiSeq instrument was used for sequencing of the CDR3 libraries. Processing in the source paper ran as follows. Export and quality control were handled in immunoSEQ Analyzer 3.0, while downstream analyses relied on R Bioconductor and Immunarch. Only productive rearrangements within the normalized downsampled data set were used in the calculation of repertoire metrics. Clonotypes larger than 5 templates in the normalized cohort were defined as pathologically expanded. Repertoire diversity was measured with the Inverse Simpson Index. The non-normalized data set was used for CMV-specificity analyses so that all clonotypes could be captured. TCRdb re-hosts the immuneACCESS table, in-frame sequences only. Its copies lack some clones; in the studies checked, an unresolved V gene accounts for under half of them, and the cause for the rest is not known. V and J calls and clone size are as listed in that table; D and trimming were resolved from the DNA. This sample lists about 11,000 clones; just over 45% were detected once. The ten largest account for over 7% of the sample.

This clone was observed a handful of times. Its antigen has not been determined. Base-call qualities are not available, and no considerably larger clone is one nucleotide away. Sequences were derived from PBMCs, sampled 30 days after allogeneic stem cell transplant. The source is a male patient aged 50 to 60 who had an allogeneic stem cell transplant from an unrelated donor, so the T cells may come from the graft donor. Some clones in this sample may be carry-over from other donors' samples. The chain joins TRBV23-1 to TRBJ1-4; the D gene assignment is ambiguous. TRBV23-1 is treated as an ORF (open reading frame) with a function not yet certain. The DNA sequence reads TGCGCCAGCAGTCAATGCAGGAGAAATGAAAAACTGTTTTTT. Protein translation: CASSQCRRNEKLFF.